These 32 T cell receptor beta chains originate from one sample sequenced in a study of blood T cell repertoires in COVID-19 (dated by TCRdb to the early 2020s). The protocol used for the library was the immunoSEQ multiplex PCR assay. The source is immuneACCESS, and TCRdb retained only in-frame sequences with V and J called. Part of the clones is not carried over; for the studies checked, unresolved V genes explain less than half of this, and the remainder is unexplained. This sample is represented by 50,000 to 75,000 clones; 91% of them were singletons. The ten largest clones represent over 7.5% of the sample. The sample was peripheral blood. These receptors were collected from a human donor in a cohort sampled during active COVID-19.

The chain couples TRBV5-6 to TRBJ1-1, with D perhaps matching TRBD1 (5 bases). Trimming took off 4 bases at V and 4 bases at J, with 17 bases between the two ends. The CDR3 consists of 15 residues. Germline CDR1 reads SGHDT; CDR2 reads YYEEEE. The CDR3 DNA sequence: TGTGCCAGCAGCGCAGACCGACGCGGGGGCACTGAAGCTTTCTTT. As protein: CASSADRRGGTEAFF.

V usage is TRBV10-1 and J usage is TRBJ2-7; 10 bases are shared with TRBD2. Trimming took 6 bases from V and 7 from J; bases not matched to a gene: 6. Germline-derived CDR1 and CDR2 are WNHNN and SYGVQD (reference sequence). This CDR3 has 13 residues. CDR3: CASSPRTSGEQYF. For the CDR3, the DNA is TGCGCCAGCAGCCCGAGGACTAGCGGAGAGCAGTACTTC.

The chain has TRBV15 and TRBJ2-1; D remains unclear. This CDR3 comprises 13 residues. Germline V gives CDR1 LNHNV, CDR2 YYDKDF (reference sequence). With 3 bases removed from V and 2 bases from J, the gap between germline ends came to 5 bases. The chain's CDR3 is CATSSRAYNEQFF. DNA for the CDR3: TGTGCCACCAGCAGCCGGGCCTACAATGAGCAGTTCTTC.

This clone came up a few times. The rearrangement joins TRBV2 to TRBJ1-5; 8 nucleotides agree with TRBD1. Unmatched junction bases numbered 16, after V lost 11 bases and J lost 1 base. The CDR3 consists of 17 residues. Looked up from germline, CDR1 is SNHLY and CDR2 is FYNNEI. In DNA, the CDR3 is TGTGCCTCAGGCGGACAGGGAATGGCCTACAGCAATCAGCCCCAGCATTTT. Translated, it gives CASGGQGMAYSNQPQHF.

The chain recombines TRBV25-1 with TRBJ2-7; D is uncertain. Trimming pared 1 base from V and 2 bases from J, leaving 9 bases between. The CDR3 spans 14 residues. In germline, CDR1 is MGHDK, CDR2 SYGVNS. CDR3 sequence reads: CASSEFYQPYEQYF. The DNA of the CDR3 is TGTGCCAGCAGTGAATTCTACCAACCCTACGAGCAGTACTTC.

This chain joins TRBV7-5 and TRBJ1-1; the table's D call, TRBD1, was not checked against the DNA. TRBV7-5 is labeled a pseudogene. The CDR3 runs 14 residues. The CDR3 sequence is CARSQTGFDTEAFF. The CDR3 DNA reads TGTGCCAGAAGCCAGACAGGGTTCGACACTGAAGCTTTCTTT.

The table lists this clone with a count of one. J is TRBJ1-1 and V is TRBV5-1; perhaps TRBD1 as D (6 bases). Deletions cut 4 bases from V and 5 bases from J, with 15 bases between. The CDR3 runs to 14 residues. The germline V gene encodes CDR1 SGHRS and CDR2 YFSETQ. CDR3 nucleotide sequence: TGCGCCAGCAGCCTAGGACAGTTGGAGACTGAAGCTTTCTTT. It encodes CASSLGQLETEAFF.

V usage is TRBV30 and J usage is TRBJ1-2; perhaps TRBD1 as D (6 bases). The length of the CDR3 is 14 residues. With 8 bases removed from V and 4 bases from J, the gap between germline ends came to 20 bases. In germline, CDR1 is GTSNPN, CDR2 SVGIG (reference sequence). The CDR3 DNA reads as TGTGCCCTGACCGCCGGGGGGCTCGGCTATGGCTACACCTTC. Residues: CALTAGGLGYGYTF.

The J gene is TRBJ2-2, the V gene TRBV25-1; 7 bases fit TRBD1. The germline gives CDR1 MGHDK, CDR2 SYGVNS. The CDR3 consists of 14 residues. Trimming cost V 3 bases and J 7 bases; bases outside gene matches: 5. In nucleotides, the CDR3 is TGTGCCAGCAGTGATCCAGGGGGTGTCGGGGAGCTGTTTTTT. Translation gives CASSDPGGVGELFF.

The chain couples TRBV27 to TRBJ2-7; a possible D gene is TRBD2 (6 bases). The germline CDR1 and CDR2 sequences are MNHEY and SMNVEV (reference sequence). The CDR3 is 16 amino acids. Between the trimmed V and J ends, which lost 0 bases and 3 bases, there was a span of 15 bases. This chain's CDR3 is CASSLSRGSVNYEQYF. Here the CDR3 DNA reads TGTGCCAGCAGTTTATCACGGGGGAGCGTTAACTACGAGCAGTACTTC.

This chain joins TRBV5-4 and TRBJ2-3; 15 bases line up with TRBD2. This CDR3 comprises 19 residues. J gave up 3 bases and V 2 bases, and 10 bases lay outside the gene matches. The V gene's germline CDR1 is SGHNT and CDR2 YYREEE (reference sequence). CDR3 protein: CASSLVGLAGGVGTDTQYF. The CDR3 nucleotides are TGTGCCAGCAGCTTAGTGGGACTAGCGGGAGGTGTCGGTACAGATACGCAGTATTTT.

The chain couples TRBV27 to TRBJ1-5; D not resolved. Trimming stripped 0 bases from V and 6 bases from J, with 15 bases between. Germline V gene sequence: CDR1 MNHEY, CDR2 SMNVEV (reference sequence). This CDR3 is 16 amino acids long. CDR3 DNA: TGTGCCAGCAGTTTATCCCACGGGGAAGGGTTTCAGCCCCAGCATTTT. Amino acids: CASSLSHGEGFQPQHF.

The chain is built from TRBV27 and TRBJ2-3; the match to TRBD2 covers 9 bases. CDR3 length: 15 residues. V lost 9 bases and J lost 5; bases outside the gene matches: 12. Germline CDR1 and CDR2: MNHEY and SMNVEV (reference sequence). Here the CDR3 DNA reads TGTGCCAGTACCGTATTAGCGGGAGTTTTAGATACGCAGTATTTT. The encoded protein is CASTVLAGVLDTQYF.

This sequence joins TRBV5-1 and TRBJ1-1; TRBD1 agrees at 9 bases. Germline assignment: CDR1 SGHRS and CDR2 YFSETQ. V was clipped by 3 bases and J by 2 bases; unmatched bases: 2. The CDR3 is 14 residues long. The CDR3 spells CASSSQGANTEAFF. DNA of the CDR3: TGCGCCAGCAGCTCACAGGGGGCAAACACTGAAGCTTTCTTT.

V is TRBV4-3 and J is TRBJ1-3, with 9 bases matching TRBD1. Germline loops: CDR1 LGHNA, CDR2 YSLEER. The CDR3 has 18 residues. V lost 0 bases, J lost 0 bases, and 6 bases stayed unmatched. The CDR3 sequence: CASSQEGTGTPSGNTIYF. DNA of the CDR3: TGCGCCAGCAGCCAAGAGGGGACAGGGACCCCCTCTGGAAACACCATATATTTT.

The rearrangement links TRBV3-1 (or the pseudogene TRBV3-2) to TRBJ1-3; no definite D call. Germline V CDR1 and CDR2: LGHDT, YNNKEL (reference sequence). Trimming removed 1 base at V and 1 base at J, with 8 bases between. The CDR3 totals 15 residues. CDR3 DNA sequence: TGTGCCAGCAGCCAAGGGTCGGGATCTGGAAACACCATATATTTT. This encodes CASSQGSGSGNTIYF.

The chain carries TRBV10-3 and TRBJ2-5, with D unresolved. Per germline, CDR1 ENHRY and CDR2 SYGVKD. V dropped 0 bases and J dropped 1 base, with 9 bases sitting between them. The length of the CDR3 is 15 residues. Written as DNA, the CDR3 is TGTGCCATCAGTGAGTCGACAATCCCCCAAGAGACCCAGTACTTC. It is translated as CAISESTIPQETQYF.

This rearrangement joins TRBV18 to TRBJ2-3; D unresolved. Germline CDR1 is KGHSH and CDR2 is LQKENI. V lost 6 bases to trimming and J lost 2 bases, with 12 bases between them. The CDR3 sequence is 14 residues long. CDR3 coding DNA: TGTGCCAGCTCCCTAAACTTGCCCACAGATACGCAGTATTTT. This translates into CASSLNLPTDTQYF.

V is TRBV7-2 and J is TRBJ1-2, with unresolved D. Germline values: CDR1 SGHTA, CDR2 FQGNSA. V lost 2 bases, J lost 7 bases, and 23 bases lay in between. This CDR3 has 17 amino acids. CDR3 residues: CASSLLIFAPPEGGYTF. The CDR3 coding sequence is TGTGCCAGCAGCTTACTCATTTTCGCGCCACCCGAGGGTGGCTACACCTTC.

The chain has TRBV19 and TRBJ1-1; D unresolved. Deletions cut 10 bases from V and 0 bases from J, with 15 bases between. The CDR3 runs 14 residues. The germline CDR1 and CDR2 sequences are LNHDA and SQIVND (reference sequence). The CDR3 DNA is TGTGCCACCTACCAAGACACAGTGAACACTGAAGCTTTCTTT. Protein: CATYQDTVNTEAFF.

The chain combines TRBV4-1 with TRBJ2-1, with D unclear. The ends were cut back, 0 bases at V and 6 bases at J, with 9 bases in the middle. Germline V CDR1 and CDR2: MGHRA, YSYEKL. CDR3 length: 14 residues. The CDR3 DNA is TGCGCCAGCAGCCAAGACGTCCACATCAATGAGCAGTTCTTC. It translates to CASSQDVHINEQFF.

J is TRBJ2-2 and V is TRBV9; maybe TRBD2 (6 bases). The V end was cut by 4 bases, the J end by 2 bases, with 15 bases between. CDR1 and CDR2 (germline): SGDLS, YYNGEE. The CDR3 covers 16 residues. CDR3 amino acids: CASSISPGGNTGELFF. CDR3 in DNA: TGTGCCAGCAGCATTAGCCCCGGGGGAAACACCGGGGAGCTGTTTTTT.

This chain joins TRBV5-1 and TRBJ2-7; the D is unclear. Per the germline V gene, CDR1 is SGHRS and CDR2 is YFSETQ. This CDR3 comprises 12 residues. Trimming removed 4 bases at V and 2 bases at J, with 7 bases between. This chain's CDR3 is CASSRTTYEQYF. In DNA, the CDR3 is TGCGCCAGCAGCCGAACAACCTACGAGCAGTACTTC. The full variable domain, rest sourced from reference TRBV5-1 and TRBJ2-7, is KAGVTQTPRYLIKTRGQQVTLSCSPISGHRSVSWYQQTPGQGLQFLFEYFSETQRNKGNFPGRFSGRQFSNSRSEMNVSTLELGDSALYLCASSRTTYEQYFGPGTRLTVT.

J is TRBJ2-7 and V is TRBV11-1, with a possible D match to TRBD2 (6 bases). V was cut by 5 bases and J by 2 bases, with 16 bases left in between. Germline CDR1 reads SGHAT; CDR2 reads FQDESV (reference sequence). The CDR3 totals 15 residues. CDR3 in DNA: TGTGCCAGCAGCCTCGGGGGTGGACGACCCTACGAGCAGTACTTC. This codes for CASSLGGGRPYEQYF.

The genes are TRBV29-1 and TRBJ1-1, with unresolved D. Germline V CDR1 and CDR2: SQVTM, ANQGSEA. The CDR3 covers 12 residues. V was clipped by 3 bases and J by 1 base, with 6 bases between them. DNA for the CDR3: TGCAGCGTTGAGCTAGGGAACACTGAAGCTTTCTTT. This encodes CSVELGNTEAFF.

The DNA for the CDR3 is TGTGCCAGCAGTTACTCGAGGGCTAGCGGGAAGGTCGAGCAGTACTTC. It is translated as CASSYSRASGKVEQYF. The V and J genes are TRBV6-5 and TRBJ2-7, with 9 bases matching TRBD2. V was clipped by 0 bases and J by 6 bases; unmatched bases: 9. The length of the CDR3 is 16 residues. CDR1 and CDR2 (germline): MNHEY, SVGAGI.

The CDR3 loop reads CASNHGQGDGYTF. The CDR3 DNA follows: TGTGCCAGCAACCACGGACAGGGGGATGGCTACACCTTC. The V gene is TRBV12-3 or TRBV12-4, the J gene TRBJ1-2; 10 nucleotides match TRBD1. The ends lost 7 bases at V and 6 bases at J; junction bases unmatched: 5. The CDR3 has 13 amino acids.

The V gene is TRBV24-1, the J gene TRBJ1-5; tentative D call: TRBD1 (6 bases). CDR1 is KGHDR, CDR2 SFDVKD, per germline. The ends were cut back, 4 bases at V and 6 bases at J, with 15 bases in the middle. The CDR3 is 15 residues long. CDR3 bases: TGTGCCACCAGTGACCCCTCGGGGGGCGGTCAGCCCCAGCATTTT. Translating gives CATSDPSGGGQPQHF.

This clone showed up just once. The V call is TRBV4-2, the J call TRBJ2-7, with TRBD2 as a possible D gene (6 bases). Trimming removed 6 bases at V and 6 bases at J, with 9 bases between. Germline V gene sequence: CDR1 LGHNA, CDR2 YNFKEQ. The CDR3 spans 11 residues. The CDR3 here is CASSGGSEQYF. CDR3 coding DNA: TGTGCCAGCAGTGGAGGGAGCGAGCAGTACTTC.

The V call is TRBV28, the J call TRBJ2-7; D gene uncertain. Germline V gives CDR1 MDHEN, CDR2 SYDVKM. The ends were cut back, 1 base at V and 7 bases at J, with 8 bases in the middle. The CDR3 runs 12 residues. The CDR3 loop is CASSLSAREQYF. The DNA for the CDR3 is TGTGCCAGCAGTTTATCCGCGCGGGAGCAGTACTTC.

The J gene is TRBJ2-5, the V gene TRBV5-6, with TRBD2 as a possible D gene (5 bases). V dropped 2 bases and J dropped 2 bases, with 7 bases sitting between them. The germline CDR1 and CDR2 sequences are SGHDT and YYEEEE. This CDR3 is built from 13 residues. CDR3 protein: CASSFSGQETQYF. Here the CDR3 DNA reads TGTGCCAGCAGCTTTTCGGGGCAAGAGACCCAGTACTTC.

The chain links TRBV2 to TRBJ2-1; 8 bases are a match to TRBD2. The CDR3 sequence is 15 residues long. V gave up 6 bases and J gave up 4 bases; unmatched junction bases: 8. Germline CDR1 and CDR2: SNHLY and FYNNEI. The CDR3 region has the DNA TGTGCCAGCAGCGCAGCGGGAGTCGAGTACAATGAGCAGTTCTTC. Translation gives CASSAAGVEYNEQFF.